The 18 T cell receptor beta chains below were found in one sample sequenced in a study of T cells after yellow fever vaccination. TCRdb re-called the 5' RACE reads with MiXCR, one entry per CDR3 protein. The table lists approximately 250,000 distinct CDR3 sequences, more than 3.5% of them singletons. The sample here was PBMCs, taken 15 days after the yellow fever booster vaccination. The source of these receptors is a man in his late teens or twenties who received the YFV17D yellow fever vaccine.

The chain combines TRBV5-1 with TRBJ2-3; D tentatively fits TRBD1 or TRBD2 (5 bases each). Germline V gene data show CDR1 as SGHRS and CDR2 as YFSETQ. There are 17 residues in the CDR3. The ends were cut back, 0 bases at V and 2 bases at J, with 16 bases in the middle. CDR3 amino acids: CASSLAGADYTTDTQYF. The CDR3 coding sequence is TGCGCCAGCAGCTTGGCCGGGGCAGACTATACCACAGATACGCAGTATTTT.

This clonotype was seen ten or more times. The rearrangement joins TRBV6-5 to TRBJ1-4; TRBD1 might be the D (5 bases). The V end lost 5 bases, the J end lost 8 bases, and 15 bases lay between the germline ends. The CDR3 spans 14 residues. Germline values: CDR1 MNHEY, CDR2 SVGAGI. This chain's CDR3 is CASSGRGVREKLFF. DNA of the CDR3: TGTGCCAGCAGTGGCAGAGGGGTGCGGGAAAAACTGTTTTTT.

This clonotype was counted ten times or more. This sequence joins TRBV5-1 and TRBJ1-1; D possibly corresponds to TRBD1 (5 bases). The CDR3 has 16 amino acids. The V and J ends lost 3 bases and 1 base respectively, with 16 bases between them. Germline CDR1 reads SGHRS; CDR2 reads YFSETQ. CDR3 bases: TGCGCCAGCAGCTCACGGGGGGGACTGGGGAACACTGAAGCTTTCTTT. The encoded protein is CASSSRGGLGNTEAFF.

This clonotype was counted ten times or more. The genes are TRBV5-8 and TRBJ2-7, with 10 nucleotides matching TRBD2. Losses at the gene ends were 2 bases for V and 0 bases for J; bases not matched to a gene: 2. The CDR3 has 15 amino acids. Germline lookup yields CDR1 SGHTS and CDR2 YDEGEE. The CDR3 DNA sequence: TGTGCCAGCAGCTTAGGACTAGCGGACTCCTACGAGCAGTACTTC. It encodes CASSLGLADSYEQYF.

Many counts were recorded for this clonotype. V and J are TRBV29-1 and TRBJ2-5; D is perhaps TRBD2 (5 bases). CDR1 is SQVTM, CDR2 ANQGSEA, per germline. The CDR3 totals 13 residues. The V end lost 3 bases, the J end lost 1 base, and 9 bases lay between the germline ends. The CDR3 DNA reads as TGCAGCGTTGACGGGGAGATCCAAGAGACCCAGTACTTC. It yields the protein CSVDGEIQETQYF.

This clonotype has ten or more counts. This chain links TRBV7-2 with TRBJ2-7; tentative D call: TRBD2 (6 bases). Germline assignment: CDR1 SGHTA and CDR2 FQGNSA. There are 14 residues in the CDR3. Deletions cut 3 bases from V and 2 bases from J, with 11 bases between. The CDR3 here is CASSFNGGPYEQYF. The CDR3, as DNA: TGTGCCAGCAGCTTCAACGGGGGACCCTACGAGCAGTACTTC.

This clonotype was counted ten times or more. The rearrangement uses TRBV29-1 and TRBJ2-3; TRBD2 agrees at 7 bases. Germline loops: CDR1 SQVTM, CDR2 ANQGSEA. This CDR3 region has 12 residues. J lost 6 bases, V lost 6 bases, and 6 bases had no gene match. This chain's CDR3 is CSVASGGDTQYF. CDR3 in DNA: TGCAGCGTAGCTAGCGGTGGGGATACGCAGTATTTT.

In its sample, this clonotype was seen many times. J is TRBJ1-2 and V is TRBV4-1; no reliable D call. The V gene lost 1 base and the J gene lost 8 bases, with 20 bases spanning the gap. Germline V CDR1 and CDR2: MGHRA, YSYEKL. The CDR3 consists of 16 residues. CDR3 region: CASSQGQREASRGYTF. The DNA of the CDR3 is TGCGCCAGCAGCCAAGGACAACGGGAGGCGTCTAGGGGCTACACCTTC.

Many counts were recorded for this clonotype. This chain uses TRBV6-1 with TRBJ2-6, with no clear D. The CDR3 has 13 residues. V gave up 5 bases and J gave up 4 bases, with 6 bases separating them. Germline lookup yields CDR1 MNHNS and CDR2 SASEGT. The CDR3 loop reads CASSNLGANVLTF. The CDR3 bases are TGTGCCAGCAGTAACCTAGGGGCCAACGTCCTGACTTTC.

This clonotype was seen repeatedly, ten times or more. The rearrangement joins TRBV20-1 to TRBJ2-1; the D call may be TRBD1 or TRBD2 (5 bases each). Trimming took 6 bases from V and 3 from J, leaving 12 bases between them. The CDR3 contains 13 residues. Germline values: CDR1 DFQATT, CDR2 SNEGSKA (reference sequence). CDR3 protein: CSAAGTLYNEQFF. The DNA for the CDR3 is TGCAGTGCCGCAGGGACCCTCTACAATGAGCAGTTCTTC.

This clonotype was detected a few times. V is TRBV29-1 and J is TRBJ1-5, with TRBD1 matching 8 bases. V lost 8 bases to trimming and J lost 6 bases; unmatched junction nucleotides: 9. The CDR3 is 13 residues long. Looked up from germline, CDR1 is SQVTM and CDR2 is ANQGSEA. The CDR3 protein is CSCRRGPSQPQHF. Here the CDR3 DNA reads TGCAGCTGTCGCAGGGGGCCGAGTCAGCCCCAGCATTTT.

In this sample, this clonotype turned up a few times. The chain recombines TRBV7-2 with TRBJ1-4, with D perhaps matching TRBD1 (5 bases). Germline V CDR1 and CDR2: SGHTA, FQGNSA. The CDR3 spans 15 residues. V dropped 5 bases and J dropped 7 bases, with 17 bases sitting between them. Here the CDR3 reads CASSHGGGSPEKLFF. In DNA, the CDR3 is TGTGCCAGCAGCCACGGGGGGGGGTCGCCTGAAAAACTGTTTTTT.

The sample holds a few counts of this clonotype. The J gene is TRBJ1-2, the V gene TRBV12-5; no definite D call. V was clipped by 0 bases and J by 2 bases, with 10 bases between them. This CDR3 comprises 15 residues. Germline V gene data show CDR1 as LGHNT and CDR2 as FRNRAP. CDR3 DNA sequence: TGTGCTAGTGGTTTGGTATGGGATTCAAACTATGGCTACACCTTC. It encodes CASGLVWDSNYGYTF.

This clonotype was seen at least ten times. The rearrangement joins TRBV10-3 to TRBJ2-3; 12 nucleotides align to TRBD2. Per germline, CDR1 ENHRY and CDR2 SYGVKD. This CDR3 contains 14 residues. V gave up 9 bases and J gave up 5 bases; unmatched junction bases: 6. This CDR3 is CAMASGGALDTQYF. The CDR3 DNA sequence: TGTGCCATGGCTAGCGGGGGGGCTCTAGATACGCAGTATTTT.

Many counts were recorded for this clonotype. This sequence joins TRBV10-3 and TRBJ2-7, with D possibly TRBD2 on 8 matching bases. V was shortened by 4 bases and J by 3 bases, with 16 bases between the two germline ends. The CDR3 length is 15 residues. Germline CDR1 is ENHRY and CDR2 is SYGVKD. In DNA form, the CDR3 reads TGTGCCATCAGTGGTCAGCGGGGGACAGACTACGAGCAGTACTTC. Its translation: CAISGQRGTDYEQYF.

This clonotype has at least ten counts. The chain links TRBV7-9 to TRBJ2-3; the D gene could be TRBD1 or TRBD2 (5 bases each). Germline lookup yields CDR1 SEHNR and CDR2 FQNEAQ (reference sequence). The CDR3 runs to 12 residues. Deletions cut 5 bases from V and 4 bases from J, with 7 bases between. The CDR3: CASSGTPDTQYF. DNA for the CDR3: TGTGCCAGCAGCGGGACGCCAGATACGCAGTATTTT. Variable domain in full (rest from reference TRBV7-9 and TRBJ2-3): DTGVSQNPRHKITKRGQNVTFRCDPISEHNRLYWYRQTLGQGPEFLTYFQNEAQLEKSRLLSDRFSAERPKGSFSTLEIQRTEQGDSAMYLCASSGTPDTQYFGPGTRLTVL.

Only a few counts were recorded for this clonotype. J is TRBJ2-1 and V is TRBV5-1; 9 nucleotides match TRBD2. This CDR3 has 20 residues. V dropped 0 bases and J dropped 0; count of bases not matched to a gene: 13. Per the germline V gene, CDR1 is SGHRS and CDR2 is YFSETQ. The CDR3 spells CASSLARAGGLPLSYNEQFF. In DNA, the CDR3 is TGCGCCAGCAGCTTGGCAAGAGCGGGGGGCCTACCCCTCTCCTACAATGAGCAGTTCTTC.

Ten or more counts support this clonotype. This chain uses TRBV11-2 with TRBJ2-7; D is perhaps TRBD2 (5 bases). The CDR3 runs to 13 residues. The germline V gene has CDR1 SGHAT and CDR2 FQNNGV. The V gene lost 2 bases and the J gene lost 6 bases, with 11 bases spanning the gap. The CDR3 protein is CASSLYRGVEQYF. CDR3 nucleotides: TGTGCCAGCAGCTTATACCGGGGAGTCGAGCAGTACTTC. The entire variable domain, with the rest obtained from reference TRBV11-2 and TRBJ2-7, is as follows: EAGVAQSPRYKIIEKRQSVAFWCNPISGHATLYWYQQILGQGPKLLIQFQNNGVVDDSQLPKDRFSAERLKGVDSTLKIQPAKLEDSAVYLCASSLYRGVEQYFGPGTRLTVT.